The 8 T cell receptor beta chains given below trace back to one sample, sequenced in a study of chemoradiotherapy in HPV16-positive cancers. Only in-frame clones appear in the TCRdb table, and some are missing; sequencing was by immunoSEQ multiplex PCR. Here the sample spans about 7,000 clones, approximately 91% being singletons. Sample: tumor tissue, taken from a patient who underwent chemoradiotherapy. These receptor sequences come from a human donor with HPV-associated anogenital cancer.

This clone has just one count. This sample includes further DNA sequences coding for the same CDR3. This rearrangement joins TRBV5-1 to TRBJ1-2, with a possible D match to TRBD1 (5 bases). CDR3 length equals 14 residues. Germline CDR1 SGHRS, CDR2 YFSETQ. Trimming stripped 5 bases from V and 1 base from J, with 12 bases between. The CDR3 here is CASSFTTDNYGYTF. The DNA of the CDR3 is TGCGCCAGCAGTTTCACGACAGATAACTATGGCTACACCTTC.

This sequence joins TRBV7-9 and TRBJ1-1; TRBD1 matches at 12 bases. Germline V gene sequence: CDR1 SEHNR, CDR2 FQNEAQ (reference sequence). V lost 4 bases and J lost 5; bases outside the gene matches: 5. The CDR3 contains 15 residues. CDR3 in DNA: TGTGCCAGCAGCTCGGGACAGGGGGCGCGGACTGAAGCTTTCTTT. Protein product: CASSSGQGARTEAFF.

This clone turned up a few times. This chain connects TRBV10-3 to TRBJ1-2; tentative D call: TRBD1 (6 bases). The V end was cut by 0 bases, the J end by 8 bases, with 13 bases between. Germline V gene lookup returns CDR1 ENHRY and CDR2 SYGVKD. CDR3 length equals 14 residues. The CDR3 DNA follows: TGTGCCATCAGTGAGTCGAGGAGGGGGAGAGGCTACACCTTC. The encoded protein is CAISESRRGRGYTF.

V usage is TRBV9 and J usage is TRBJ1-5, with TRBD1 as a possible D gene (5 bases). The CDR3 extends over 14 amino acids. V was cut by 2 bases and J by 6 bases, with 12 bases left in between. The germline CDR1 and CDR2 sequences are SGDLS and YYNGEE. The CDR3 protein is CASSVGGGTQPQHF. Here the CDR3 DNA reads TGTGCCAGCAGCGTGGGGGGGGGAACTCAGCCCCAGCATTTT.

The V gene is TRBV4-2, the J gene TRBJ2-3; 11 bases agree with TRBD2. CDR1 and CDR2 (germline): LGHNA, YNFKEQ. This CDR3 is 18 amino acids long. With 2 bases clipped from V and 1 base from J, the junction kept 8 bases outside the gene matches. CDR3 protein: CASSQLAGGSSGTDTQYF. CDR3 nucleotide sequence: TGTGCCAGCAGCCAACTAGCGGGAGGCTCCTCGGGCACAGATACGCAGTATTTT.

The chain recombines TRBV15 with TRBJ1-1, with D hard to call. Deletions cut 3 bases from V and 2 bases from J, with 13 bases between. Germline CDR1 and CDR2: LNHNV and YYDKDF (reference sequence). The CDR3 runs to 15 residues. CDR3 region: CATSSERRANTEAFF. The CDR3 nucleotides are TGTGCCACCAGCAGCGAAAGGAGGGCAAACACTGAAGCTTTCTTT.

This chain uses TRBV5-1 with TRBJ2-5; no definite D call. The germline V gene encodes CDR1 SGHRS and CDR2 YFSETQ. V was trimmed by 4 bases and J by 1 base, leaving 8 bases between them. The CDR3 covers 13 residues. CDR3 residues: CASSPTAQETQYF. DNA for the CDR3: TGCGCCAGCAGCCCGACGGCCCAAGAGACCCAGTACTTC.

This chain links TRBV25-1 with TRBJ2-1, with D possibly being TRBD1 or TRBD2 (5 bases each). This CDR3 spans 13 amino acids. Germline lookup yields CDR1 MGHDK and CDR2 SYGVNS. The V gene lost 5 bases and the J gene lost 5 bases, with 10 bases spanning the gap. As DNA, the CDR3 is TGTGCCAGCAGTCGACCGGGACACAATGAGCAGTTCTTC. Its protein product is CASSRPGHNEQFF.